The 13 T cell receptor beta chains reported below all come from one sample, sequenced in a study of blood T cell repertoires in COVID-19. The table came from immunoSEQ multiplex PCR; TCRdb's copy has only in-frame clones and leaves some out. Among more than 300,000 clones listed, 80% to 90% were seen once. The sequencing input was peripheral blood. The receptors were sampled from a young woman with COVID-19, enrolled during active disease.

CDR3 in amino acids: CASSLDGGGREQFF. DNA for the CDR3: TGTGCCAGCAGCTTAGATGGGGGCGGGAGGGAGCAGTTCTTC. The genes are TRBV11-3 and TRBJ2-1; 8 nucleotides match TRBD2. CDR3 length equals 14 residues. Germline values: CDR1 SGHNT, CDR2 YENEEA. V shed 0 bases and J 10 bases; nucleotides not matched to a gene: 5.

V is TRBV9 and J is TRBJ1-1; 9 positions match TRBD1. Germline V gene lookup returns CDR1 SGDLS and CDR2 YYNGEE. Trimming took 3 bases from V and 7 from J; bases not matched to a gene: 4. The CDR3 has 13 residues. CDR3 residues: CASSALTGGEAFF. The CDR3 nucleotides read TGTGCCAGCAGCGCCTTGACAGGGGGTGAAGCTTTCTTT.

V gene TRBV4-2 combines with J gene TRBJ2-7; TRBD1 matches 8 bases. V lost 0 bases and J lost 5; bases outside the gene matches: 12. The CDR3 runs 17 residues. In germline, CDR1 is LGHNA, CDR2 YNFKEQ. The CDR3: CASSQDQYEDRAHEQYF. The CDR3 region has the DNA TGTGCCAGCAGCCAAGATCAATACGAGGACAGGGCCCACGAGCAGTACTTC.

This sequence joins TRBV6-1 and TRBJ1-5, with unresolved D. The CDR3 runs 14 residues. The germline CDR1 and CDR2 sequences are MNHNS and SASEGT. The V gene lost 1 base and the J gene lost 6 bases, with 10 bases spanning the gap. The CDR3: CASSEGPEGQPQHF. In DNA, the CDR3 is TGTGCCAGCAGTGAAGGGCCGGAGGGTCAGCCCCAGCATTTT.

This chain joins TRBV4-3 and TRBJ2-3; the match to TRBD2 covers 7 bases. V lost 4 bases, J lost 3 bases, and 7 bases stayed unmatched. This CDR3 comprises 15 residues. Germline loops: CDR1 LGHNA, CDR2 YSLEER. CDR3 sequence: CASSPGRERTDTQYF. For the CDR3, the DNA is TGCGCCAGCAGCCCGGGGCGGGAGAGGACAGATACGCAGTATTTT.

This clone was detected only a few times. J is TRBJ2-5 and V is TRBV20-1; no clear D gene. CDR1 is DFQATT, CDR2 SNEGSKA, per germline (reference sequence). Trimming cost V 3 bases and J 1 base, with 9 bases left between them. This CDR3 contains 13 residues. In DNA form, the CDR3 reads TGCAGTGCTAGTAATACTCGCCAAGAGACCCAGTACTTC. It is translated as CSASNTRQETQYF.

The chain recombines TRBV10-2 with TRBJ2-7; 11 positions match TRBD1. Germline V CDR1 and CDR2: WSHSY, SAAADI. The CDR3 has 15 residues. J lost 7 bases, V lost 2 bases, and 7 bases had no gene match. The CDR3 coding sequence is TGCGCCAGCAGTGAGGCCGGACAGGGGGCAGGGGAGCAGTACTTC. Translated, it gives CASSEAGQGAGEQYF.

This sequence joins TRBV6-2 or TRBV6-3 and TRBJ2-2, with D perhaps TRBD2 (6 bases). The CDR3 spans 16 residues. Germline V gene lookup returns CDR1 MNHEY and CDR2 SVGEGT. Trimming shortened V by 0 bases and J by 1 base, and 9 bases separated the two germline ends. This CDR3 reads CASSYSGGWNTGELFF. The CDR3 DNA is TGTGCCAGCAGTTACTCGGGAGGTTGGAACACCGGGGAGCTGTTTTTT.

The chain recombines TRBV30 with TRBJ1-4, with D perhaps matching TRBD1 (6 bases). The CDR3 has 14 residues. CDR1 and CDR2 (germline): GTSNPN, SVGIG (reference sequence). Trimming took 3 bases from V and 4 from J, leaving 12 bases between them. This CDR3 is CAWSAGQYNEKLFF. CDR3 coding DNA: TGTGCCTGGAGCGCTGGACAGTATAATGAAAAACTGTTTTTT.

The chain uses TRBV11-2 and TRBJ1-5; 7 bases are shared with TRBD1. CDR3 length: 15 residues. The V and J ends lost 5 bases and 7 bases, in that order; junction bases with no gene match: 11. Germline values: CDR1 SGHAT, CDR2 FQNNGV. CDR3 bases: TGTGCCAGCAGCACCGTGACAGGGTTTGGACAGCCCCAGCATTTT. Amino acid sequence: CASSTVTGFGQPQHF.

This rearrangement joins TRBV4-1 to TRBJ2-1, with 9 bases lining up with TRBD2. J gave up 4 bases and V 2 bases, and 3 bases lay outside the gene matches. The CDR3 has 15 residues. Germline V gene sequence: CDR1 MGHRA, CDR2 YSYEKL. CDR3 sequence reads: CASSQNSGGYNEQFF. The CDR3 coding sequence is TGCGCCAGCAGCCAAAATAGCGGGGGTTACAATGAGCAGTTCTTC.

This rearrangement joins TRBV5-1 to TRBJ1-2; 8 bases line up with TRBD1. Germline V gives CDR1 SGHRS, CDR2 YFSETQ. The CDR3 sequence is 17 residues long. V dropped 2 bases and J dropped 1; count of bases not matched to a gene: 10. The CDR3 loop is CASSFGQGQLINYGYTF. CDR3 DNA sequence: TGCGCCAGCAGCTTTGGACAGGGCCAACTTATTAACTATGGCTACACCTTC. Filled out from reference TRBV5-1 and TRBJ1-2, the complete variable domain reads KAGVTQTPRYLIKTRGQQVTLSCSPISGHRSVSWYQQTPGQGLQFLFEYFSETQRNKGNFPGRFSGRQFSNSRSEMNVSTLELGDSALYLCASSFGQGQLINYGYTFGSGTRLTVV.

This chain uses TRBV7-8 with TRBJ1-6; 9 bases agree with TRBD1. CDR1 and CDR2 (germline): SGHVS, FQNEAQ. This CDR3 is 16 amino acids long. With V trimmed by 0 bases and J by 7 bases, 4 bases remained unmatched. As DNA, the CDR3 is TGTGCCAGCAGCTTAGCGGGGACAGGGATAAATTCACCCCTCCACTTT. It encodes CASSLAGTGINSPLHF. The full variable domain, completed using reference TRBV7-8 and TRBJ1-6, is GAGVSQSPRYKVAKRGQDVALRCDPISGHVSLFWYQQALGQGPEFLTYFQNEAQLDKSGLPSDRFFAERPEGSVSTLKIQRTQQEDSAVYLCASSLAGTGINSPLHFGNGTRLTVT.